The clone carrying this T cell receptor beta chain was detected ten times or more. The target antigen is unknown. The study profiled TCR beta VDJ and CDR3 using genomic DNA as template. TCRdb called the reads again in MiXCR, with one record for every CDR3 protein. The repertoire holds fewer than 250,000 distinct CDR3 sequences, with approximately 50% as singletons. There are 15 residues in the CDR3. Trimming shortened V by 1 base and J by 8 bases, and 12 bases separated the two germline ends. Per the germline V gene, CDR1 is ENHRY and CDR2 is SYGVKD. This specimen belongs to a study of CD8+CD57+ T cells in acquired aplastic anemia. Study as a whole: Sorted CD4+ plus CD8+ cells gave DNA averaging roughly 3 ug.

Patients who underwent sequencing had shown CD8+CD57+ cell expansion by flow cytometry. Every one of the patients had aplastic anemia (severe, acquired). Overall study findings and caveats: CD8+ Simpson's diversity did not differ significantly between patients and controls. The number of CD8+ CDR3 sequences shared by patients and controls was about 30.

The genes are TRBV10-3 and TRBJ1-6; D perhaps matches TRBD1 (6 bases). Material: sorted CD4+, CD8+, or CD8+CD57+ T cells (not recorded which) from PBMCs. This TCR was sampled from a human donor with aplastic anemia. The CDR3 spells CAISELGRGYSPLHF. The CDR3 DNA is TGTGCCATCAGTGAGTTGGGCAGGGGTTATTCACCCCTCCACTTT.